These T cell receptor beta chains were read from a single sample in a study of graft-versus-host responses after intestinal transplantation. These receptors' antigens are unknown. Assay used: immunoSEQ multiplex PCR; TCRdb lists only in-frame clones, some missing. This repertoire shows some 130,000 clones, roughly 95% found once; its top ten account for over 2.5%. The sample consisted of unstimulated CD8+ T cells sorted from spleen or lymph node cells, taken before intestinal transplant. Receptors originate from a human donor who received an intestinal transplant. CDR3s include the opening cysteine and the closing phenylalanine or tryptophan.

j_call	v_call	cdr3_aa
TRBJ2-5	TRBV28	CASTRLGGEEEAQYF
-	TRBV4-1	CASSQGLNYEQYF
TRBJ1-2	TRBV28	CASSLQGADGYTF
TRBJ1-2	TRBV13	CASRLQGYDYGYTF
TRBJ2-7	TRBV27	CASSFSGTGGDEQYF
TRBJ2-7	TRBV5-1	CASSLPDRGHDEQYF
TRBJ1-5	TRBV6-7	CADGRPQHF
-	TRBV9	CASSPTDSYEQYF
TRBJ2-1	TRBV15	CATSRPGGQGDPYNEQFF
TRBJ2-1	TRBV7-9	CASSLVGGEQFF
TRBJ2-1	TRBV28	CASSPPRGGYNEQFF
-	TRBV9	CASSGGQGGDSYEQYF
TRBJ1-2	TRBV6-1	CASSETVSANYGYTF
TRBJ2-1	TRBV19	CASIPRGGNNEQFF
TRBJ2-1	TRBV6-6	CASSYSSNEQFF
TRBJ2-5	TRBV4-1	CASSQGFGETQYF
TRBJ1-1	TRBV28	CASSFTQPDTEAFF
TRBJ2-7	TRBV21-1	CASSKVLGSSYEQYF
TRBJ2-1	TRBV6-5	CASSYSMVRAGEQFF
TRBJ2-1	TRBV28	CASSFARFNEQFF
TRBJ2-7	TRBV20-1	CSASRLGEQYF
TRBJ2-6	TRBV27	CASSPSRTSGRGANVLTF
TRBJ2-4	TRBV27	CASSSLYGGGRNIQYF
TRBJ2-3	TRBV7-3	CASSLSGGRADTQYF
TRBJ1-2	TRBV5-5	CASSLVGSSGSYGYTF
TRBJ2-1	TRBV27	CASSQTPYGGRDDEQFF
TRBJ2-1	TRBV10-3	CAISGTSGSSYNEQFF
TRBJ2-1	TRBV19	CASSMGREAITEQFF
TRBJ2-7	TRBV10-3	CAISSGLPEQYF
TRBJ2-1	TRBV4-1	CASSQGGSGVYEQFF
TRBJ2-7	TRBV4-1	CASSQDRGGGYEQYF
TRBJ2-4	TRBV5-1	CASSTGAGGKNIQYF
TRBJ2-1	TRBV5-1	CASSLFSGDEQFF
TRBJ2-4	TRBV28	CASSFSAVERIAKNIQYF
TRBJ2-1	TRBV5-1	CASSLTSGIEQFF
TRBJ2-7	TRBV6-1	CASSEYVTGTYEQYF
TRBJ2-7	TRBV29-1	CSGTGVAYEQYF
TRBJ2-7	TRBV4-1	CASSRDLGLAGWELGPYEQYF
TRBJ1-5	TRBV5-5	CASSLGSELNQPQHF
TRBJ2-2	TRBV10-3	CAISELGLAGLGGELFF
TRBJ2-5	TRBV9	CARGQSDQETQYF
TRBJ1-1	TRBV13	CASSLVRGHGADF
TRBJ1-2	TRBV15	CATSSGRGQGIYGYTF
TRBJ2-1	TRBV29-1	CSARGTSSYNEQFF
TRBJ2-7	TRBV5-1	CASSTGLAGYEQYF
TRBJ2-1	TRBV27	CASSLEPGLGYEQFF
TRBJ2-7	TRBV9	CASSVSPSIYEQYF
TRBJ2-7	TRBV28	CASSYFSGPHEQYF
TRBJ2-7	TRBV7-8	CASSLKVGQLSSYEQYF
TRBJ2-7	TRBV4-1	CASSQAIVRGDEQYF
TRBJ1-6	TRBV4-1	CASSLGRDRDNSPLHF
TRBJ1-1	TRBV4-3	CASSQDFMGLTEAFF
TRBJ2-1	TRBV5-6	CASSAGTSHEQFF
TRBJ2-2	TRBV11-2	CASSPPADTGELFF
TRBJ2-7	TRBV7-8	CASSLIYGYEQYF
TRBJ2-7	TRBV7-9	CASSEGEVLNYEQYF
TRBJ1-1	TRBV21-1	CASSKEPSEAFF